The entry below describes one T cell receptor beta chain. Its specificity is unknown. This entry belongs to a study of Tregs in tolerant kidney transplant recipients. Whole-study results and caveats: The small number of patients limits these findings pending further validation. No direct test of biological reproducibility was done here.

Assay: immunoSEQ multiplex PCR; the TCRdb copy retains only in-frame clones and omits some. Of 200,000 to 300,000 clones in the sample, about 86% were seen once. Unstimulated Tregs (CD4+CD25+CD127-) and CD4+CD25- non-Tregs were sorted from PBMCs. The CDR3 is 13 residues long. Trimming removed 2 bases at V and 5 bases at J, with 9 bases between. Per germline, CDR1 MNHNS and CDR2 SASEGT. This clonotype was obtained from a human donor in good health. The chain couples TRBV6-1 to TRBJ2-5, with D tentatively TRBD2 (5 bases). The material sequenced was CD4+ T cells from blood. The DNA for the CDR3 is TGTGCCAGCAGTGAAACTGAGGGCGAGACCCAGTACTTC. It is translated as CASSETEGETQYF.